A single sample is the source of the 25 T cell receptor beta chains below, sequenced in a study of cytomegalovirus exposure and HLA in healthy donors. Sequencing used immunoSEQ multiplex PCR; TCRdb keeps in-frame clones, though not all of them. The repertoire holds around 250,000 clones, with 90% as singletons. Sample: PBMCs. The source is a woman between 18 and 30 years old in good health and CMV-seronegative.

V and J are TRBV7-6 and TRBJ2-3; 9 bases fit TRBD2. This CDR3 contains 18 residues. Looked up from germline, CDR1 is SGHVS and CDR2 is FNYEAQ. The J segment lost 3 bases and the V segment lost 5 bases, leaving 15 bases of the junction unmatched. CDR3 nucleotide sequence: TGTGCCAGCAGCACAAACCCAAAGACTAGCGGCAGAACAGATACGCAGTATTTT. This sequence encodes CASSTNPKTSGRTDTQYF.

The chain has TRBV4-1 and TRBJ2-1; perhaps TRBD2 as D (6 bases). V lost 0 bases, J lost 0 bases, and 12 bases lay in between. The CDR3 is 17 residues long. Germline V lookup: CDR1 MGHRA, CDR2 YSYEKL. CDR3 in DNA: TGCGCCAGCAGCCAAGACGGCGGGACGAGCTCCTACAATGAGCAGTTCTTC. It encodes CASSQDGGTSSYNEQFF.

The chain combines TRBV30 with TRBJ2-7, with D possibly being TRBD2 (5 bases). V shed 0 bases and J shed 5 bases, with 8 bases lying between them. Germline V CDR1 and CDR2: GTSNPN, SVGIG (reference sequence). The CDR3 loop spans 12 amino acids. CDR3 bases: TGTGCCTGGAGTGTTTCCGGGAACGAGCAGTACTTC. It encodes CAWSVSGNEQYF. The variable domain in full, completed from reference TRBV30 and TRBJ2-7, reads SQTIHQWPATLVQPVGSPLSLECTVEGTSNPNLYWYRQAAGRGLQLLFYSVGIGQISSEVPQNLSASRPQDRQFILSSKKLLLSDSGFYLCAWSVSGNEQYFGPGTRLTVT.

The chain recombines TRBV19 with TRBJ1-1; 11 bases are a match to TRBD1. The CDR3 spans 16 residues. The germline CDR1 and CDR2 sequences are LNHDA and SQIVND (reference sequence). V shed 3 bases, J shed 4 bases, and the junction held 7 bases outside the gene matches. The CDR3 is CASSIFIGTGGTEAFF. The DNA of the CDR3 is TGTGCCAGTAGTATCTTCATCGGGACAGGGGGCACTGAAGCTTTCTTT.

The chain recombines TRBV7-9 with TRBJ2-5; 8 nucleotides align to TRBD1. V lost 4 bases to trimming and J lost 5 bases; unmatched junction nucleotides: 6. The germline CDR1 and CDR2 sequences are SEHNR and FQNEAQ (reference sequence). The CDR3 sequence is 14 residues long. The CDR3 reads CASSSQGVGETQYF. CDR3 bases: TGTGCCAGCAGCTCACAGGGGGTAGGGGAGACCCAGTACTTC.

This chain connects TRBV7-9 to TRBJ2-2; D is perhaps TRBD1 (6 bases). This CDR3 region has 13 residues. From germline, CDR1 is SEHNR and CDR2 FQNEAQ (reference sequence). Between the trimmed V and J ends, which lost 0 bases and 10 bases, there was a span of 9 bases. The CDR3 region has the DNA TGTGCCAGCAGCTTAGCGCAGGGGTTGGAGCTGTTTTTT. It yields the protein CASSLAQGLELFF.

The chain couples TRBV5-1 to TRBJ2-2; D not resolved. Per germline, CDR1 SGHRS and CDR2 YFSETQ. The CDR3 is made up of 14 amino acids. Trimming stripped 2 bases from V and 4 bases from J, with 9 bases between. In nucleotides, the CDR3 is TGCGCCAGCAGCTTCTACCATCCCACCGGGGAGCTGTTTTTT. It codes for CASSFYHPTGELFF. Drawing the rest from reference TRBV5-1 and TRBJ2-2, the complete variable domain is KAGVTQTPRYLIKTRGQQVTLSCSPISGHRSVSWYQQTPGQGLQFLFEYFSETQRNKGNFPGRFSGRQFSNSRSEMNVSTLELGDSALYLCASSFYHPTGELFFGEGSRLTVL.

The chain uses TRBV19 and TRBJ1-5; D possibly corresponds to TRBD1 (6 bases). Germline V gene data show CDR1 as LNHDA and CDR2 as SQIVND (reference sequence). The V gene lost 3 bases and the J gene lost 7 bases, with 16 bases spanning the gap. This CDR3 spans 15 amino acids. Here the CDR3 DNA reads TGTGCCAGTAGTATTTTCGCGACACAGGGACAGCCCCAGCATTTT. This sequence encodes CASSIFATQGQPQHF.

The chain employs TRBV7-6 and TRBJ2-1; D perhaps matches TRBD1 (6 bases). Germline V CDR1 and CDR2: SGHVS, FNYEAQ. The CDR3 covers 19 residues. V lost 2 bases and J 1 base, leaving 21 bases between the germline ends. CDR3 protein: CASSLSLDNRENSYNEQFF. The CDR3, as DNA: TGTGCCAGCAGCTTATCCTTGGATAACAGGGAAAATTCCTACAATGAGCAGTTCTTC. Filled out from reference TRBV7-6 and TRBJ2-1, the complete variable domain reads GAGVSQSPRYKVTKRGQDVALRCDPISGHVSLYWYRQALGQGPEFLTYFNYEAQQDKSGLPNDRFSAERPEGSISTLTIQRTEQRDSAMYRCASSLSLDNRENSYNEQFFGPGTRLTVL.

V usage is TRBV6-5 and J usage is TRBJ1-2; TRBD1 aligns across 7 bases. The CDR3 spans 15 residues. V gave up 1 base and J gave up 5 bases; unmatched junction bases: 7. CDR1 and CDR2 (germline): MNHEY, SVGAGI. For the CDR3, the DNA is TGTGCCAGCAGTTACTTTCGACAGGGCGGGTATGGCTACACCTTC. Translated: CASSYFRQGGYGYTF.

The gene calls are TRBV27 and TRBJ1-5, with unresolved D. In germline, CDR1 is MNHEY, CDR2 SMNVEV (reference sequence). This CDR3 region has 13 residues. V lost 3 bases to trimming and J lost 9 bases, with 12 bases between them. The CDR3 nucleotides read TGTGCCAGCAGTTTGAGCGGACCTCGGCCCCAGCATTTT. Protein sequence: CASSLSGPRPQHF.

This clone was observed a single time. The V call is TRBV6-5, the J call TRBJ2-1; 9 bases align to TRBD2. Germline V lookup: CDR1 MNHEY, CDR2 SVGAGI. CDR3 size: 15 residues. V lost 6 bases and J lost 3; bases outside the gene matches: 6. The CDR3: CASRQLAGYYNEQFF. The CDR3 bases are TGTGCCAGCAGACAACTAGCGGGCTACTACAATGAGCAGTTCTTC.

The rearrangement uses TRBV27 and TRBJ2-3; maybe TRBD2 (7 bases). Trimming cost V 5 bases and J 0 bases, with 21 bases left between them. The germline V gene has CDR1 MNHEY and CDR2 SMNVEV (reference sequence). There are 18 residues in the CDR3. CDR3 DNA sequence: TGTGCCAGCAGTGGACTAGTCCTGACAGGCCAGAGCACAGATACGCAGTATTTT. This translates into CASSGLVLTGQSTDTQYF.

The chain is built from TRBV7-2 and TRBJ2-1, with a tentative D call TRBD2 (6 bases). CDR1 SGHTA and CDR2 FQGNSA come from the germline V gene. With 1 base removed from V and 2 bases from J, the gap between germline ends came to 12 bases. The CDR3 has 16 amino acids. This CDR3 reads CASSLVPSDAYNEQFF. In nucleotides, the CDR3 is TGTGCCAGCAGCTTAGTTCCTAGCGATGCCTACAATGAGCAGTTCTTC.

This chain links TRBV7-3 with TRBJ2-5; 10 bases are shared with TRBD2. The V and J ends lost 5 bases and 5 bases, in that order; junction bases with no gene match: 8. The CDR3 extends over 15 amino acids. CDR1 is SGHTA, CDR2 FQGTGA, per germline. In DNA form, the CDR3 reads TGTGCCAGCAGCCCCACTAGCGGGGCGGCCGAGACCCAGTACTTC. It yields the protein CASSPTSGAAETQYF.

About this clone itself: At the DNA level, this CDR3 is encoded by other sequences in the same sample as well. The chain employs TRBV28 and TRBJ2-7; 10 nucleotides match TRBD1. CDR3 length equals 14 residues. CDR1 is MDHEN, CDR2 SYDVKM, per germline. The junction had 4 bases not matched to a gene; V was cut back by 5 bases and J by 3 bases. CDR3 DNA: TGTGCCAGCAGTCCCCGGGACAGGGGCTACGAGCAGTACTTC. Translated, it gives CASSPRDRGYEQYF.

In nucleotides, the CDR3 is TGTGCCAGCAGTGTTCGGGGTAACTCCTACAATGAGCAGTTCTTC. It codes for CASSVRGNSYNEQFF. The rearrangement uses TRBV6-4 and TRBJ2-1; D is perhaps TRBD2 (5 bases). From germline, CDR1 is MRHNA and CDR2 SNTAGT. The CDR3 covers 15 residues. Trimming pared 4 bases from V and 0 bases from J, leaving 10 bases between.

The chain couples TRBV29-1 to TRBJ2-2; TRBD1 aligns across 8 bases. Germline V CDR1 and CDR2: SQVTM, ANQGSEA. The V segment lost 4 bases and the J segment 3 bases; nucleotides outside the gene matches: 1. The CDR3 has 13 residues. CDR3 nucleotide sequence: TGCAGCGTTGCAGGGGGCGACACCGGGGAGCTGTTTTTT. This codes for CSVAGGDTGELFF.

The gene calls are TRBV6-5 and TRBJ1-5, with 9 bases fitting TRBD1. Germline V gives CDR1 MNHEY, CDR2 SVGAGI. The CDR3 is 14 amino acids. Trimming took 5 bases from V and 1 from J; bases not matched to a gene: 0. The CDR3 loop is CASSGQGSNQPQHF. The DNA for the CDR3 is TGTGCCAGCAGTGGACAGGGGAGCAATCAGCCCCAGCATTTT.

This clone was seen just once. The chain combines TRBV18 with TRBJ2-7; a possible D gene is TRBD1 (5 bases). This CDR3 is built from 14 residues. The germline CDR1 and CDR2 sequences are KGHSH and LQKENI. V shed 3 bases and J shed 2 bases, with 11 bases lying between them. CDR3 sequence: CASSPPDRPYEQYV. Written as DNA, the CDR3 is TGTGCCAGCTCACCCCCTGACAGACCCTACGAGCAGTACGTC.

This rearrangement joins TRBV18 to TRBJ1-3, with TRBD1 as a possible D gene (5 bases). This CDR3 spans 15 amino acids. V lost 5 bases and J 3 bases, leaving 14 bases between the germline ends. Looked up from germline, CDR1 is KGHSH and CDR2 is LQKENI. CDR3 amino acids: CASSSQGLDGNTIYF. CDR3 DNA sequence: TGTGCCAGCTCATCCCAGGGTCTGGATGGAAACACCATATATTTT.

The chain carries TRBV7-9 and TRBJ1-1; D not resolved. Germline V gene sequence: CDR1 SEHNR, CDR2 FQNEAQ (reference sequence). V was shortened by 6 bases and J by 1 base, with 6 bases between the two germline ends. The CDR3 is 12 residues long. The CDR3 DNA sequence: TGTGCCAGCAGTACGAGGAACACTGAAGCTTTCTTT. It is translated as CASSTRNTEAFF.

The chain couples TRBV30 to TRBJ2-1; D is possibly TRBD1 (6 bases). Germline CDR1 and CDR2: GTSNPN and SVGIG (reference sequence). CDR3 length: 15 residues. V was pared by 3 bases and J by 4 bases, with 16 bases between. Here the CDR3 reads CAWRADGQLYNEQFF. CDR3 DNA sequence: TGTGCCTGGAGGGCTGACGGACAGCTATACAATGAGCAGTTCTTC.

The chain joins TRBV5-1 to TRBJ1-4; D might be TRBD1 (5 bases). CDR1 is SGHRS, CDR2 YFSETQ, per germline. The germline V and J ends were trimmed by 1 base and 0 bases, with 10 bases remaining between them. The CDR3 contains 16 residues. CDR3 bases: TGCGCCAGCAGCTTGACAGGCTCTGCAACTAATGAAAAACTGTTTTTT. Its protein is CASSLTGSATNEKLFF.

This sequence joins TRBV23-1 and TRBJ2-2; tentatively, D is TRBD2 (6 bases). TRBV23-1 counts as an open reading frame of uncertain function. The CDR3 is made up of 16 amino acids. Trimming left V 10 bases short and J 0 bases short, with 18 bases between. The CDR3 DNA is TGCGCCACCCGGCTACCGGGACTTTCGAACACCGGGGAGCTGTTTTTT. Translated, it gives CATRLPGLSNTGELFF.